The clone carrying this TCR beta chain was seen many times. What it binds is unknown. Germline assignment: CDR1 SEHNR and CDR2 FQNEAQ (reference sequence). Trimming removed 0 bases from V and 2 bases from J, with 5 bases in between. The CDR3 is made up of 13 amino acids. All patients picked for sequencing had shown, by flow cytometry, an expansion of CD8+CD57+ cells. This record belongs to a study of CD8+CD57+ T cells in acquired aplastic anemia. The template for TCR beta VDJ and CDR3 sequence profiling was genomic DNA. Via MiXCR, TCRdb re-called the reads, giving one row per CDR3 protein. Of 200,000 or so distinct CDR3 sequences in the sample, less than 60% were seen once. Study-wide results and caveats: The number of CD8+ CDR3 sequences shared by patients and controls was fewer than 35.

The sequenced material came from sorted CD4+, CD8+, or CD8+CD57+ T cells (not recorded which) from PBMCs. This clonotype was sampled from a human donor with aplastic anemia. This chain connects TRBV7-9 to TRBJ2-7; unclear D gene. The CDR3 protein is CASSLAGTYEQYF. The CDR3 region has the DNA TGTGCCAGCAGCTTAGCGGGGACCTACGAGCAGTACTTC.